One and the same sample provided the 29 T cell receptor beta chains below, sequenced in a study of OX40 agonist ivuxolimab in advanced cancers. Sequenced by immunoSEQ multiplex PCR; TCRdb stores in-frame clones only, minus some. The profile shows about 24,000 clones, 80% to 90% of them singletons. The starting material was CD4+ or CD8+ T cells sorted from blood, obtained in a trial of the OX40 agonist ivuxolimab. These receptor sequences come from an adult with an advanced solid tumor such as melanoma, head and neck, liver or kidney cancer.

V is TRBV28 and J is TRBJ1-1, with unresolved D. Germline assignment: CDR1 MDHEN and CDR2 SYDVKM. V lost 6 bases, J lost 3 bases, and 14 bases lay in between. This CDR3 is built from 14 residues. The CDR3 loop reads CASSQRAPHTEAFF. DNA for the CDR3: TGTGCCAGCAGCCAAAGGGCCCCCCACACTGAAGCTTTCTTT.

V usage is TRBV25-1 and J usage is TRBJ2-4, with D perhaps TRBD2 (6 bases). The CDR3 loop spans 12 amino acids. Trimming shortened V by 5 bases and J by 9 bases, and 11 bases separated the two germline ends. Germline assignment: CDR1 MGHDK and CDR2 SYGVNS. CDR3 sequence: CASSILGGIQYF. As DNA, the CDR3 is TGTGCCAGCAGTATCCTCGGGGGCATTCAGTACTTC. The whole variable domain, filled in from reference TRBV25-1 and TRBJ2-4, reads EADIYQTPRYLVIGTGKKITLECSQTMGHDKMYWYQQDPGMELHLIHYSYGVNSTEKGDLSSESTVSRIRTEHFPLTLESARPSHTSQYLCASSILGGIQYFGAGTRLSVL.

The chain recombines TRBV5-4 with TRBJ1-1; D not certain. V was pared by 4 bases and J by 1 base, with 8 bases between. This CDR3 has 13 amino acids. The germline gives CDR1 SGHNT, CDR2 YYREEE (reference sequence). The CDR3 protein is CASSKSQNTEAFF. The CDR3 region has the DNA TGTGCCAGCAGCAAAAGCCAGAACACTGAAGCTTTCTTT. Full variable domain (missing parts from reference TRBV5-4 and TRBJ1-1): ETGVTQSPTHLIKTRGQQVTLRCSSQSGHNTVSWYQQALGQGPQFIFQYYREEENGRGNFPPRFSGLQFPNYSSELNVNALELDDSALYLCASSKSQNTEAFFGQGTRLTVV.

The chain has TRBV7-9 and TRBJ2-7; 7 nucleotides line up with TRBD1. V shed 3 bases, J shed 13 bases, and the junction held 21 bases outside the gene matches. This CDR3 has 16 amino acids. Germline V gives CDR1 SEHNR, CDR2 FQNEAQ (reference sequence). DNA for the CDR3: TGTGCCAGCAGCTTCCTGGGGGACAGCCCAGAGAGGAGGCTTTACTTC. Residues: CASSFLGDSPERRLYF.

The chain links TRBV2 to TRBJ1-1; possible D gene TRBD1, 6 bases. V lost 6 bases and J 9 bases, leaving 11 bases between the germline ends. The CDR3 contains 11 residues. CDR1 SNHLY and CDR2 FYNNEI come from the germline V gene. The chain's CDR3 is CASRMTGQAFF. The CDR3 DNA sequence: TGTGCCAGCAGGATGACAGGCCAAGCTTTCTTT.

Judged by abundance, this clone is medium-sized. This chain links TRBV19 with TRBJ2-7, with 12 bases matching TRBD2. The V and J ends lost 3 bases and 5 bases, in that order; junction bases with no gene match: 5. Germline V gene sequence: CDR1 LNHDA, CDR2 SQIVND (reference sequence). The CDR3 is 15 amino acids. The CDR3 bases are TGTGCCAGTAGTATGACTAGCGGGAGCTTCAACGAGCAGTACTTC. Amino acids: CASSMTSGSFNEQYF.

On this clone itself: The sample contains more than one DNA sequence encoding this CDR3. V usage is TRBV4-2 and J usage is TRBJ2-7; maybe TRBD2 (5 bases). Deletions cut 0 bases from V and 3 bases from J, with 6 bases between. This CDR3 has 13 amino acids. Germline CDR1 is LGHNA and CDR2 is YNFKEQ. CDR3 sequence: CASSQDRGYEQYF. Written as DNA, the CDR3 is TGTGCCAGCAGCCAAGACCGGGGCTACGAGCAGTACTTC.

This clone is medium-sized in the sample. The V and J genes are TRBV6-4 and TRBJ1-1; no reliable D call. The CDR3 spans 14 residues. Germline-derived CDR1 and CDR2 are MRHNA and SNTAGT. The V end was cut by 3 bases, the J end by 4 bases, with 12 bases between. CDR3: CASSDYPPGTEAFF. Here the CDR3 DNA reads TGTGCCAGCAGTGATTATCCTCCTGGCACTGAAGCTTTCTTT.

The CDR3 nucleotides are TGTGCCAGCAGCTCTGGTTACGAGCAGTACTTC. Translated: CASSSGYEQYF. This chain joins TRBV5-6 and TRBJ2-7; D gene ambiguous. The length of the CDR3 is 11 residues. V lost 3 bases and J 4 bases, leaving 5 bases between the germline ends. Germline V gene sequence: CDR1 SGHDT, CDR2 YYEEEE. The variable domain in full, with the rest retrieved from reference TRBV5-6 and TRBJ2-7, is DAGVTQSPTHLIKTRGQQVTLRCSPKSGHDTVSWYQQALGQGPQFIFQYYEEEERQRGNFPDRFSGHQFPNYSSELNVNALLLGDSALYLCASSSGYEQYFGPGTRLTVT.

The V call is TRBV28, the J call TRBJ2-5; 9 bases agree with TRBD1. The CDR3 extends over 18 amino acids. Germline values: CDR1 MDHEN, CDR2 SYDVKM. The junction had 14 bases not matched to a gene; V was cut back by 2 bases and J by 4 bases. CDR3 DNA sequence: TGTGCCAGCAGTTTAGTCAGTCCGGGACAGGGAAGGTTAGAGACCCAGTACTTC. This encodes CASSLVSPGQGRLETQYF.

This clone was found once. The rearrangement joins TRBV4-1 to TRBJ1-1; the D is unclear. The CDR3 covers 15 residues. From germline, CDR1 is MGHRA and CDR2 YSYEKL. V was clipped by 1 base and J by 4 bases, with 13 bases between them. The CDR3 loop reads CASSQGASVVTEAFF. Written as DNA, the CDR3 is TGCGCCAGCAGCCAAGGAGCCTCGGTTGTCACTGAAGCTTTCTTT.

The chain joins TRBV7-9 to TRBJ2-7, with D maybe TRBD1 (6 bases). CDR1 is SEHNR and CDR2 is FQNEAQ in the germline V gene (reference sequence). This CDR3 is 15 amino acids long. V lost 6 bases and J lost 0, with 15 bases in between. The CDR3 loop reads CASRLLRDISYEQYF. As DNA, the CDR3 is TGTGCCAGCAGACTCCTCCGGGACATCTCCTACGAGCAGTACTTC.

The CDR3 DNA sequence: TGCGCCAGCAGCCTCTCGGGTTTTCAAAGCACAGATACGCAGTATTTT. Translated, it gives CASSLSGFQSTDTQYF. The chain employs TRBV5-1 and TRBJ2-3; no clear D gene. The V gene's germline CDR1 is SGHRS and CDR2 YFSETQ. The CDR3 consists of 16 residues. V lost 4 bases, J lost 0 bases, and 15 bases lay in between.

The chain combines TRBV6-5 with TRBJ1-1, with a possible D match to TRBD1 (5 bases). V was trimmed by 6 bases and J by 1 base, leaving 9 bases between them. There are 13 residues in the CDR3. Germline V lookup: CDR1 MNHEY, CDR2 SVGAGI. The CDR3, as DNA: TGTGCCAGCAGCCGAGGACAGAACACTGAAGCTTTCTTT. Residues: CASSRGQNTEAFF.

The chain uses TRBV27 and TRBJ2-2, with D hard to call. CDR3 length: 11 residues. V shed 3 bases and J shed 6 bases, with 2 bases lying between them. The germline gives CDR1 MNHEY, CDR2 SMNVEV (reference sequence). In nucleotides, the CDR3 is TGTGCCAGCAGTTTTTCCGGGGAGCTGTTTTTT. This codes for CASSFSGELFF.

The genes are TRBV2 and TRBJ2-7; D may be TRBD1 (6 bases). V was clipped by 11 bases and J by 7 bases, with 18 bases between them. Germline CDR1 SNHLY, CDR2 FYNNEI. The CDR3 has 12 residues. CDR3 region: CAWGTGILEQYF. The CDR3, as DNA: TGTGCCTGGGGTACAGGGATTCTGGAGCAGTACTTC.

The chain recombines TRBV27 with TRBJ2-7; 11 bases match TRBD2. The germline V gene encodes CDR1 MNHEY and CDR2 SMNVEV (reference sequence). This CDR3 contains 14 residues. Unmatched junction bases numbered 6, after V lost 6 bases and J lost 5 bases. The CDR3: CASSSTSGSNEQYF. The CDR3 region has the DNA TGTGCCAGCAGCTCAACTAGCGGGAGTAACGAGCAGTACTTC.

The rearrangement links TRBV11-1 to TRBJ2-7; maybe TRBD1 (6 bases). CDR3 length: 12 amino acids. The V end was cut by 5 bases, the J end by 6 bases, with 11 bases between. CDR1 is SGHAT and CDR2 is FQDESV in the germline V gene (reference sequence). CDR3 loop: CASSPGTSEQYF. For the CDR3, the DNA is TGTGCCAGCAGCCCCGGGACATCCGAGCAGTACTTC.

The rearrangement links TRBV2 to TRBJ2-7, with D possibly matching TRBD2 (5 bases). This CDR3 is 15 amino acids long. The V end lost 0 bases, the J end lost 1 base, and 10 bases lay between the germline ends. The germline CDR1 and CDR2 sequences are SNHLY and FYNNEI. The CDR3 spells CASSEARTGSYEQYF. CDR3 nucleotide sequence: TGTGCCAGCAGTGAAGCCAGGACGGGATCCTACGAGCAGTACTTC.

The table lists this clone with a count of one. The rearrangement links TRBV11-2 to TRBJ2-3, with D perhaps TRBD2 (6 bases). The V end lost 1 base, the J end lost 5 bases, and 13 bases lay between the germline ends. Per germline, CDR1 SGHAT and CDR2 FQNNGV. This CDR3 is built from 15 residues. CDR3 amino acids: CASSLGGGLGDTQYF. Written as DNA, the CDR3 is TGTGCCAGCAGCTTAGGCGGAGGGTTGGGAGATACGCAGTATTTT.

This clone was found a few times. The chain is built from TRBV11-1 and TRBJ2-7, with a tentative D call TRBD1 (5 bases). Germline loops: CDR1 SGHAT, CDR2 FQDESV (reference sequence). Trimming took off 2 bases at V and 3 bases at J, with 17 bases between the two ends. The CDR3 length is 16 residues. CDR3 sequence reads: CASSLSLSGPFYEQYF. Written as DNA, the CDR3 is TGTGCCAGCAGCTTATCGTTGTCAGGGCCCTTCTACGAGCAGTACTTC.

This clone came up a few times. The chain has TRBV29-1 and TRBJ1-1; no definite D call. The CDR3 sequence is 11 residues long. V was shortened by 2 bases and J by 5 bases, with 6 bases between the two germline ends. CDR1 is SQVTM, CDR2 ANQGSEA, per germline. This chain's CDR3 is CSVEFGTEAFF. The CDR3 DNA sequence: TGCAGCGTTGAATTCGGGACTGAAGCTTTCTTT.

The chain couples TRBV6-5 to TRBJ2-1; 11 bases align to TRBD2. Germline CDR1 is MNHEY and CDR2 is SVGAGI. Germline trimming cut 6 bases from V and 5 bases from J; bases unmatched to any gene: 6. This CDR3 is 15 amino acids long. The CDR3 DNA sequence: TGTGCCAGCAGCCAGACTAGCGGGACTCACAATGAGCAGTTCTTC. Translating it yields CASSQTSGTHNEQFF.

This sequence joins TRBV6-5 and TRBJ2-7; D is perhaps TRBD2 (5 bases). The V gene's germline CDR1 is MNHEY and CDR2 SVGAGI. The CDR3 length is 14 residues. With 6 bases removed from V and 2 bases from J, the gap between germline ends came to 14 bases. CDR3 nucleotides: TGTGCCAGCAGGGCGGACGGACTGACCTACGAGCAGTACTTC. This sequence encodes CASRADGLTYEQYF.

The V call is TRBV13, the J call TRBJ2-3; 11 nucleotides match TRBD2. The CDR3 is 13 amino acids. The V gene end was trimmed by 5 bases and the J gene end by 5 bases; junction bases not matched to a gene: 0. The germline CDR1 and CDR2 sequences are PRHDT and FYEKMQ (reference sequence). Here the CDR3 DNA reads TGTGCCAGCAGCACTAGCGGGAGAGATACGCAGTATTTT. Protein: CASSTSGRDTQYF.

This clone came up once. This chain links TRBV23-1 with TRBJ2-4; 8 bases map to TRBD1. TRBV23-1 is an ORF for which the function is uncertain. This CDR3 spans 19 amino acids. V was clipped by 0 bases and J by 0 bases; unmatched bases: 10. For the CDR3, the DNA is TGCGCCAGCAGTCAATCGTGGGACAGGATATCCTTAGCCAAAAACATTCAGTACTTC. It specifies CASSQSWDRISLAKNIQYF.

The chain couples TRBV5-1 to TRBJ2-5; 7 positions agree with TRBD2. Unmatched junction bases numbered 6, after V lost 0 bases and J lost 1 base. CDR3 length: 16 residues. The germline V gene has CDR1 SGHRS and CDR2 YFSETQ. CDR3 nucleotide sequence: TGCGCCAGCAGCTTGGCCGGCACTAGCGTCCAAGAGACCCAGTACTTC. This encodes CASSLAGTSVQETQYF.

The chain has TRBV27 and TRBJ1-6; D not resolved. Trimming took 4 bases from V and 4 from J, leaving 5 bases between them. The CDR3 is made up of 13 amino acids. The germline V gene encodes CDR1 MNHEY and CDR2 SMNVEV (reference sequence). CDR3 residues: CASSWGYNSPLHF. CDR3 nucleotide sequence: TGTGCCAGCAGTTGGGGTTATAATTCACCCCTCCACTTT.

Only one count was recorded for this clone. The chain is built from TRBV4-1 and TRBJ2-7, with D tentatively TRBD2 (6 bases). Trimming pared 1 base from V and 2 bases from J, leaving 12 bases between. This CDR3 is built from 15 residues. Germline-derived CDR1 and CDR2 are MGHRA and YSYEKL. The CDR3 bases are TGCGCCAGCAGCCAAGTCGGGGGACTTCCCTACGAGCAGTACTTC. Its protein is CASSQVGGLPYEQYF.